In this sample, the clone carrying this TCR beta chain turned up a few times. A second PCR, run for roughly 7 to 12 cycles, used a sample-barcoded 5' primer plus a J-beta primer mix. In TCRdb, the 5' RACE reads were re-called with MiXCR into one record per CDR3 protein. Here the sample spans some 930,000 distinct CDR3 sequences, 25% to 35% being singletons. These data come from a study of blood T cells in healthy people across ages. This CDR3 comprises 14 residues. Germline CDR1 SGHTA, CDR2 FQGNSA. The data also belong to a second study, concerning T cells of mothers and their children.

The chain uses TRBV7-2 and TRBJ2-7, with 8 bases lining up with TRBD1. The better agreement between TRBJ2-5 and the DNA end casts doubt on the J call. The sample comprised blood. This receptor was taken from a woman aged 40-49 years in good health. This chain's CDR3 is CASSSDRASKTQYF. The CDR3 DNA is TGTGCCAGCAGCTCGGACAGGGCCTCGAAGACCCAGTACTTC.